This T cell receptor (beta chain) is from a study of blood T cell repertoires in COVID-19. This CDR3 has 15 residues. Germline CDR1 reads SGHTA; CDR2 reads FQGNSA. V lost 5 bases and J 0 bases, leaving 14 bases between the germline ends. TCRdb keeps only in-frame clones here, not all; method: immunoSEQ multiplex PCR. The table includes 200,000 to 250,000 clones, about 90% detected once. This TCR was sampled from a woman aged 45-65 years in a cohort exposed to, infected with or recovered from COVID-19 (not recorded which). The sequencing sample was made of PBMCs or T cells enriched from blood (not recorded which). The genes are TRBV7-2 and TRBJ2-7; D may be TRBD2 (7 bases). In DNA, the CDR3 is TGTGCCAGCAGCCTAGGGGGGGGCGGCTCCTACGAGCAGTACTTC. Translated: CASSLGGGGSYEQYF.